Following are 19 T cell receptor beta chains from one sample sequenced in a study of cytomegalovirus exposure and HLA in healthy donors. This PCR relied on a set of 60 Vbeta primers and 13 Jbeta primers. Using immunoSEQ multiplex PCR, the repertoire was profiled, and TCRdb retains in-frame clones only, with some absent. The sample includes a few hundred thousand clones, over 65% of them seen just once. The specimen was PBMCs. The receptors shown here come from a man aged 35-49 years in good health and CMV-seronegative.

V gene TRBV9 combines with J gene TRBJ2-7; D perhaps matches TRBD2 (6 bases). The CDR3 is 15 residues long. V lost 2 bases, J lost 2 bases, and 14 bases lay in between. From germline, CDR1 is SGDLS and CDR2 YYNGEE. The CDR3 coding sequence is TGTGCCAGCAGCGTTTTCGGGAGTGGGACCTACGAGCAGTACTTC. Amino acid sequence: CASSVFGSGTYEQYF.

This clone was detected a few times. The genes are TRBV7-9 and TRBJ2-2; no clear D. The CDR3 covers 15 residues. CDR1 is SEHNR and CDR2 is FQNEAQ in the germline V gene (reference sequence). V was clipped by 1 base and J by 0 bases, with 6 bases between them. This CDR3 is CASSLGEANTGELFF. The CDR3 DNA is TGTGCCAGCAGCTTAGGAGAAGCGAACACCGGGGAGCTGTTTTTT.

The chain couples TRBV2 to TRBJ1-2, with 8 nucleotides matching TRBD1. Germline CDR1 is SNHLY and CDR2 is FYNNEI. The length of the CDR3 is 13 residues. Germline trimming cut 8 bases from V and 3 bases from J; bases unmatched to any gene: 5. The DNA of the CDR3 is TGTGCCAGCCTCAGGGGGCTTGACTATGGCTACACCTTC. This encodes CASLRGLDYGYTF.

This clone appeared once. The chain links TRBV7-2 to TRBJ2-7, with 9 bases aligning to TRBD1. Germline V CDR1 and CDR2: SGHTA, FQGNSA. The CDR3 runs to 14 residues. Trimming cost V 8 bases and J 5 bases; bases outside gene matches: 10. The CDR3 spells CASSSGTGFDEQYF. The CDR3 DNA follows: TGTGCCAGCTCCTCCGGGACAGGGTTCGACGAGCAGTACTTC.

The rearrangement uses TRBV27 and TRBJ2-3; 7 bases align to TRBD1. The length of the CDR3 is 15 residues. Germline CDR1 MNHEY, CDR2 SMNVEV (reference sequence). J was trimmed by 4 bases and V by 5 bases; bases with no gene match: 9. The CDR3 sequence: CASSNRGVRADTQYF. In DNA, the CDR3 is TGTGCCAGCAGTAACAGGGGTGTCAGAGCAGATACGCAGTATTTT.

The chain is built from TRBV2 and TRBJ2-3, with TRBD2 identical over 7 bases. The V segment lost 7 bases and the J segment 1 base; nucleotides outside the gene matches: 2. The CDR3 covers 13 residues. Per the germline V gene, CDR1 is SNHLY and CDR2 is FYNNEI. CDR3 in amino acids: CASTRGGTDTQYF. CDR3 nucleotides: TGTGCCAGCACTCGGGGGGGCACAGATACGCAGTATTTT.

This sequence joins TRBV4-1 and TRBJ2-3, with D maybe TRBD1 (6 bases). Between the trimmed V and J ends, which lost 0 bases and 8 bases, there was a span of 12 bases. This CDR3 is 14 amino acids long. Germline V gene sequence: CDR1 MGHRA, CDR2 YSYEKL. The CDR3 here is CASSQEGRGGTQYF. DNA of the CDR3: TGCGCCAGCAGCCAAGAGGGGCGAGGGGGTACGCAGTATTTT.

The chain carries TRBV2 and TRBJ2-1; possibly TRBD2 for D (5 bases). CDR1 SNHLY and CDR2 FYNNEI come from the germline V gene. The CDR3 length is 14 residues. V was trimmed by 6 bases and J by 9 bases, leaving 18 bases between them. The DNA for the CDR3 is TGTGCCAGCAGGGCTAGCAGCTCCCCGGGTGAGCAGTTCTTC. It yields the protein CASRASSSPGEQFF.

The V and J genes are TRBV15 and TRBJ2-5, with D uncertain. The CDR3 has 15 residues. The germline V gene has CDR1 LNHNV and CDR2 YYDKDF (reference sequence). V lost 1 base and J lost 5, with 14 bases in between. Here the CDR3 reads CATSRARGYGETQYF. CDR3 sequence (DNA): TGTGCCACCAGCAGAGCTCGCGGTTACGGGGAGACCCAGTACTTC.

The chain combines TRBV29-1 with TRBJ1-2, with D unresolved. CDR1 and CDR2 (germline): SQVTM, ANQGSEA. The CDR3 extends over 11 amino acids. The V end lost 6 bases, the J end lost 8 bases, and 13 bases lay between the germline ends. For the CDR3, the DNA is TGCAGCGTCGGGAGAACCCTAGGCTACACCTTC. Translated: CSVGRTLGYTF.

This CDR3 reads CASSSRVADTQYF. In DNA, the CDR3 is TGCGCCAGCAGCAGCAGGGTGGCAGATACGCAGTATTTT. The chain combines TRBV5-1 with TRBJ2-3; possibly TRBD1 for D (5 bases). The germline V gene encodes CDR1 SGHRS and CDR2 YFSETQ. This CDR3 has 13 amino acids. The germline V and J ends were trimmed by 4 bases and 4 bases, with 10 bases remaining between them.

The rearrangement uses TRBV28 and TRBJ1-2; 12 nucleotides agree with TRBD1. Germline assignment: CDR1 MDHEN and CDR2 SYDVKM. V lost 5 bases, J lost 7 bases, and 11 bases stayed unmatched. The CDR3 sequence is 16 residues long. CDR3 nucleotide sequence: TGTGCCAGCAGTCAAGAACCGGGACAGGGGGCATCTGGCTACACCTTC. Protein: CASSQEPGQGASGYTF.

A single count supports this clone. The chain uses TRBV27 and TRBJ2-7, with D perhaps TRBD2 (6 bases). The CDR3 is 15 residues long. Germline V gives CDR1 MNHEY, CDR2 SMNVEV (reference sequence). The V and J ends lost 3 bases and 1 base respectively, with 13 bases between them. CDR3 nucleotides: TGTGCCAGCAGTTTCGTGGGAGGAGGGTCCTACGAGCAGTACTTC. Translating it yields CASSFVGGGSYEQYF.

The V and J genes are TRBV7-9 and TRBJ1-2, with D hard to call. V lost 0 bases and J 5 bases, leaving 10 bases between the germline ends. CDR3 length: 14 amino acids. Germline V gene data show CDR1 as SEHNR and CDR2 as FQNEAQ (reference sequence). Here the CDR3 reads CASSLATASYGYTF. CDR3 sequence (DNA): TGTGCCAGCAGCTTAGCCACAGCTTCTTATGGCTACACCTTC.

This clone was detected only a few times. The V and J genes are TRBV7-9 and TRBJ1-1; 10 positions match TRBD1. With 1 base clipped from V and 4 bases from J, the junction kept 6 bases outside the gene matches. Germline V gene data show CDR1 as SEHNR and CDR2 as FQNEAQ (reference sequence). CDR3 length: 16 amino acids. The CDR3 DNA reads TGTGCCAGCAGCTTAGACCCGGGACAGGGGACCACTGAAGCTTTCTTT. Translated: CASSLDPGQGTTEAFF.

The rearrangement uses TRBV19 and TRBJ1-5; no clear D gene. Germline assignment: CDR1 LNHDA and CDR2 SQIVND (reference sequence). This CDR3 region has 16 residues. V was clipped by 4 bases and J by 2 bases, with 15 bases between them. In DNA, the CDR3 is TGTGCCAGTAGTAACCTCTACGGGGTTCGCAATCAGCCCCAGCATTTT. Translating it yields CASSNLYGVRNQPQHF.

The rearrangement links TRBV5-5 to TRBJ2-7; no clear D gene. This CDR3 spans 15 amino acids. Germline CDR1 is SGHKS and CDR2 is YYEKEE (reference sequence). V lost 0 bases to trimming and J lost 2 bases, with 12 bases between them. The CDR3 is CASSLGPHNTYEQYF. The CDR3 DNA reads TGTGCCAGCAGCTTGGGTCCCCATAACACCTACGAGCAGTACTTC.

This chain connects TRBV4-2 to TRBJ2-6; TRBD2 might be the D (7 bases). This CDR3 comprises 17 residues. Germline V CDR1 and CDR2: LGHNA, YNFKEQ. V dropped 4 bases and J dropped 3 bases, with 16 bases sitting between them. The CDR3 DNA sequence: TGTGCCAGCAGCCTATTGGGGGGGCGCCGTGGGGCCAACGTCCTGACTTTC. Translating gives CASSLLGGRRGANVLTF.

V and J are TRBV15 and TRBJ1-2; D call uncertain. CDR1 LNHNV and CDR2 YYDKDF come from the germline V gene (reference sequence). The CDR3 runs 11 residues. The V end was cut by 8 bases, the J end by 0 bases, with 4 bases between. The CDR3 protein is CATATNYGYTF. In DNA form, the CDR3 reads TGTGCCACCGCGACTAACTATGGCTACACCTTC.